This TCR beta chain comes out of a study of tumor-infiltrating lymphocytes in primary liver carcinoma. Study background: The patient group consisted of men and women aged 30 to 69 years. T1-T3 N0M0 was the stage of the tumors, which were about 4.2 to 11 cm across.

In addition to blood RNA drawn from unsorted whole blood, germline DNA was extracted. V was clipped by 3 bases and J by 6 bases, with 12 bases between them. The germline CDR1 and CDR2 sequences are MDHEN and SYDVKM. This CDR3 region has 13 residues. This clonotype was counted a few times. With roughly 500 ng total RNA as template and a constant-region primer, TCR beta cDNA was made. Nested multiplex PCR, run for three rounds with slightly modified ARM-PCR, yielded TCR beta libraries. The first two PCR rounds used TRBV1-TRBV30 primers with a Cbeta primer, 10 cycles each. TCRdb reprocessed the multiplex PCR reads via MiXCR and lists one record per CDR3 protein. The sample lists some 200,000 distinct CDR3 sequences, approximately 65% occurring once.

Sequencing was carried out using peripheral blood. The rearrangement joins TRBV28 to TRBJ2-7, with a weak D call TRBD2 (6 bases). The sequence derives from a woman aged 60-75 years with primary liver carcinoma and hepatitis B virus infection. The DNA for the CDR3 is TGTGCCAGCAGTTTCAGGAGGGACGGCGAGCAGTACTTC. It encodes CASSFRRDGEQYF.